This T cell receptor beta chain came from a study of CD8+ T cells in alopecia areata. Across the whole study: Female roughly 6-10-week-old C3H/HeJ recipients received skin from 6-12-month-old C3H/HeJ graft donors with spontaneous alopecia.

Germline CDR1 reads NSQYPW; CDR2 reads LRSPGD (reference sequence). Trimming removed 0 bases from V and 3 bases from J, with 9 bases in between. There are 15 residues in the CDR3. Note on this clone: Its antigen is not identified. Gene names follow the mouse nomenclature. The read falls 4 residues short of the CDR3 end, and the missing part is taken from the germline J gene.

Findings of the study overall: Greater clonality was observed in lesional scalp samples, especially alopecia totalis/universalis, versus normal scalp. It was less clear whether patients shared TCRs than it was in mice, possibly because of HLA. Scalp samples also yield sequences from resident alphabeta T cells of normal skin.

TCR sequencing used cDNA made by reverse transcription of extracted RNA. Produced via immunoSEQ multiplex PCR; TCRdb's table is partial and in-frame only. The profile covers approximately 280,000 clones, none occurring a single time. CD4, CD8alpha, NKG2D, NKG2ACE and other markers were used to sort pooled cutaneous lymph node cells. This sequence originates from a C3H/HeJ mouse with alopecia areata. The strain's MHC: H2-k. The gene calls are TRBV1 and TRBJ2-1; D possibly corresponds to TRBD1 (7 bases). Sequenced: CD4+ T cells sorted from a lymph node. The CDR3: CTCSAERGPYAEQFF. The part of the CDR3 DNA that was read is TGCACCTGCAGTGCAGAGAGGGGGCCCTATGCT.